Listed below are T cell receptor beta chains from one sample, sequenced in a study of shared clonotypes between healthy human individuals. Method: immunoSEQ multiplex PCR; TCRdb's copy keeps in-frame clones and lacks some. The sample comprises about 2,500,000 clones, approximately 90% of which are singletons, and 0.11% to 0.15% rests with the top ten. The sequenced sample consisted of naive CD4+ T cells sorted from blood. Receptors were obtained from a man younger than 30 in good health. Both conserved end residues are part of each CDR3. A D gene is named only where the DNA matches it firmly. Size is omitted from some rows. Given values are once, few, many or a class for expanded clones.

>14|-|-|TRBJ2-3|TRBV7-3
CASSPGTNTDTQYF
TGTGCCAGCAGCCCCGGGACAAACACAGATACGCAGTATTTT
>14|-|-|TRBJ2-1|TRBV2
CASNLQGPALGQFF
TGTGCCAGCAATCTACAGGGCCCAGCGCTGGGGCAGTTCTTC
>15|TRBD1|-|TRBJ1-3|TRBV10-3
CAISDRQGPGNTIYF
TGTGCCATCAGTGATAGACAGGGACCTGGAAACACCATATATTTT
>13|-|-|TRBJ2-5|TRBV6-6
CASCFPLGETQYF
TGTGCCAGCTGCTTCCCGCTTGGGGAGACCCAGTACTTC
>11|-|-|TRBJ2-1|TRBV6-1
CASSLDRLWFF
TGTGCCAGCAGTCTAGACAGGCTTTGGTTCTTC
>14|-|-|TRBJ1-3|TRBV28
CASSLGGLGNTIYF
TGTGCCAGCAGTTTAGGAGGGCTAGGAAACACCATATATTTT
>18|-|-|TRBJ2-2|TRBV9
CASSPKVALARFTGELFF
TGTGCCAGCAGCCCCAAGGTGGCCCTAGCGAGGTTCACCGGGGAGCTGTTTTTT
>12|-|-|TRBJ2-3|TRBV11-2
CASSPASDTQYF
TGTGCCAGCAGCCCCGCCTCAGATACGCAGTATTTT
>15|TRBD1|-|TRBJ1-6|TRBV10-2
CASRLDRGDNSPLHF
TGCGCCAGCAGACTCGACAGGGGGGATAATTCACCCCTCCACTTT
>17|-|once|TRBJ2-2|TRBV4-2
CASSQDTGVRNTGELFF
TGTGCCAGCAGCCAAGATACCGGGGTTAGGAACACCGGGGAGCTGTTTTTT
>22|TRBD2|-|TRBJ2-5|TRBV9
CASSVDYRPGLAGEGDQETQYF
TGTGCCAGCAGCGTAGACTACCGCCCGGGACTAGCGGGAGAAGGGGACCAAGAGACCCAGTACTTC
>16|TRBD2|-|TRBJ2-7|TRBV7-2
CASSTRGLAVTYEQYF
TGTGCCAGCAGCACAAGAGGCCTAGCGGTAACCTACGAGCAGTACTTC
>14|-|-|TRBJ2-4|TRBV5-4
CASSTAGFLNIQYF
TGTGCCAGCAGCACGGCCGGGTTTCTAAACATTCAGTACTTC
>13|-|few|TRBJ1-5|TRBV30
CAWSGGFAQPQHF
TGTGCCTGGAGTGGGGGGTTCGCTCAGCCCCAGCATTTT
>12|-|-|TRBJ2-7|TRBV2
CASSLLSYEQYF
TGTGCCAGCAGTCTGCTTTCCTACGAGCAGTACTTC
>16|-|-|TRBJ2-5|TRBV4-2
CASSQGGTRAEGTQYF
TGTGCCAGCAGCCAAGGGGGGACGCGCGCCGAGGGGACCCAGTACTTC
>15|TRBD2|-|TRBJ2-3|TRBV9
CASSVAGGVTDTQYF
TGTGCCAGCAGCGTAGCGGGGGGTGTCACAGATACGCAGTATTTT
>13|-|once|TRBJ2-5|TRBV18
CASSPEDRTRGYF
TGTGCCAGCTCACCTGAGGACCGGACGAGGGGGTACTTC
>13|-|-|TRBJ1-2|TRBV10-3
CAISESPADGYTF
TGTGCCATCAGTGAGAGCCCGGCAGACGGCTACACCTTC
>15|-|-|TRBJ1-1|TRBV5-1
CASSLRQEANTEAFF
TGCGCCAGCAGCTTACGACAGGAGGCGAACACTGAAGCTTTCTTT
>16|-|-|TRBJ1-3|TRBV9
CASSLSGLSSGNTIYF
TGTGCCAGCAGCCTTAGTGGTTTGAGCTCTGGAAACACCATATATTTT
>13|TRBD1|-|TRBJ1-1|TRBV6-4
CASSPTGLGEAFF
TGTGCCAGCAGTCCGACAGGGCTAGGTGAAGCTTTCTTT
>14|-|-|TRBJ1-1|TRBV18
CASSPPPGYGVAFF
TGTGCCAGCTCACCACCGCCGGGTTACGGGGTGGCTTTCTTT
>14|TRBD1|once|TRBJ2-2|TRBV7-9
CASSPQGVGGELFF
TGTGCCAGCAGCCCGCAGGGGGTTGGCGGGGAGCTGTTTTTT
>13|-|-|TRBJ1-5|TRBV4-1
CASSQDIGRPQHF
TGCGCCAGCAGCCAAGATATTGGGCGGCCCCAGCATTTT
>16|-|-|TRBJ2-6|TRBV6-1
CASSEVAGSGANVLTF
TGTGCCAGCAGTGAAGTGGCAGGCTCTGGGGCCAACGTCCTGACTTTC
>15|TRBD2|-|TRBJ2-1|TRBV13
CASSIGRSSYNEQFF
TGTGCCAGCAGCATCGGGAGGAGCTCCTACAATGAGCAGTTCTTC
>15|-|-|TRBJ2-2|TRBV6-5
CASYRGAEGTGELFF
TGTGCCAGCTACCGGGGGGCCGAAGGAACCGGGGAGCTGTTTTTT
>18|TRBD1|-|TRBJ2-2|TRBV28
CASSFIYTGTGGLGELFF
TGTGCCAGCAGTTTTATTTACACCGGGACAGGGGGCCTGGGGGAGCTGTTTTTT
>14|-|-|TRBJ2-2|TRBV19
CASSQRVTVLELFF
TGTGCCAGTAGCCAAAGGGTGACAGTTTTGGAGCTGTTTTTT
>13|TRBD1|-|TRBJ1-2|TRBV6-6
CASSKGQGAGYTF
TGTGCCAGCAGTAAGGGACAGGGGGCTGGCTACACCTTC
>15|-|-|TRBJ1-6|TRBV6-5
CASTQEGPLFSPLHF
TGTGCCAGCACCCAGGAGGGTCCCCTTTTTTCACCCCTCCACTTT
>16|-|-|TRBJ2-3|TRBV2
CASSLAVTGGTDTQYF
TGTGCCAGCAGCCTTGCCGTAACGGGGGGCACAGATACGCAGTATTTT
>14|TRBD2|-|TRBJ2-3|TRBV2
CAGQWRGSVDTQYF
TGTGCCGGTCAGTGGCGGGGGTCCGTAGATACGCAGTATTTT
>14|TRBD1|-|TRBJ1-5|TRBV10-3
CAISGDRENQPQHF
TGTGCCATCAGTGGGGACAGGGAAAATCAGCCCCAGCATTTT
>14|-|-|TRBJ2-7|TRBV7-2
CASSPRLGRYEQYF
TGTGCCAGCAGCCCCCGACTTGGGCGGTACGAGCAGTACTTC
>17|TRBD1|-|TRBJ2-2|TRBV23-1
CASSQSGRGRSTGELFF
TGCGCCAGCAGTCAATCGGGTAGGGGGCGTAGCACCGGGGAGCTGTTTTTT
>11|-|once|TRBJ2-7|TRBV6-5
CASRNNYEQYF
TGTGCCAGCAGAAACAACTACGAGCAGTACTTC
>15|TRBD2|-|TRBJ2-1|TRBV4-1
CASSQGLAGYDEQFF
TGCGCCAGCAGCCAAGGACTAGCGGGATACGATGAGCAGTTCTTC
>13|-|-|TRBJ1-1|TRBV5-1
CASSLARNTEAFF
TGCGCCAGCAGCTTGGCCAGAAACACTGAAGCTTTCTTT
>19|TRBD1|-|TRBJ1-6|TRBV28
CASSTQDRGGYFYNSPLHF
TGTGCCAGCAGCACCCAAGACAGGGGCGGGTATTTTTATAATTCACCCCTCCACTTT
>15|-|-|TRBJ2-3|TRBV9
CASSVGGSRSDTQYF
TGTGCCAGCAGCGTAGGGGGGAGTCGTTCAGATACGCAGTATTTT
>14|-|-|TRBJ2-7|TRBV9
CASSVAGTSYEQYF
TGTGCCAGCAGCGTAGCGGGGACCTCCTACGAGCAGTACTTC
>14|-|-|TRBJ2-6|TRBV5-1
CASNTGSGANVLTF
TGCGCCAGCAACACAGGCTCTGGGGCCAACGTCCTGACTTTC
>12|-|few|TRBJ2-1|TRBV2
CASSPDWDEQFF
TGTGCCAGCAGCCCCGATTGGGATGAGCAGTTCTTC
>14|TRBD1|-|TRBJ2-7|TRBV19
CASSNRDSSYEQYF
TGTGCCAGTAGTAACCGGGACAGCTCCTACGAGCAGTACTTC
>12|-|-|TRBJ1-2|TRBV7-9
CASTGKGYGYTF
TGTGCCAGCACCGGGAAGGGCTATGGCTACACCTTC
>14|-|-|TRBJ2-3|TRBV7-2
CASSARLLADTQYF
TGTGCCAGCAGCGCTCGACTACTCGCGGATACGCAGTATTTT
>14|-|-|TRBJ2-6|TRBV30
CAWIKGTGANVLTF
TGTGCCTGGATAAAAGGGACTGGGGCCAACGTCCTGACTTTC
>12|-|-|TRBJ1-6|TRBV4-2
CASSQDRPPLHF
TGTGCCAGCAGCCAAGATAGGCCACCCCTCCACTTT
>17|-|-|TRBJ1-2|TRBV18
CASSQMFEGADNYGYTF
TGTGCCAGCTCACAGATGTTTGAGGGAGCGGATAACTATGGCTACACCTTC
>11|-|-|TRBJ2-3|TRBV5-6
CASSSGEAQYF
TGTGCCAGCAGCTCGGGGGAAGCGCAGTATTTT